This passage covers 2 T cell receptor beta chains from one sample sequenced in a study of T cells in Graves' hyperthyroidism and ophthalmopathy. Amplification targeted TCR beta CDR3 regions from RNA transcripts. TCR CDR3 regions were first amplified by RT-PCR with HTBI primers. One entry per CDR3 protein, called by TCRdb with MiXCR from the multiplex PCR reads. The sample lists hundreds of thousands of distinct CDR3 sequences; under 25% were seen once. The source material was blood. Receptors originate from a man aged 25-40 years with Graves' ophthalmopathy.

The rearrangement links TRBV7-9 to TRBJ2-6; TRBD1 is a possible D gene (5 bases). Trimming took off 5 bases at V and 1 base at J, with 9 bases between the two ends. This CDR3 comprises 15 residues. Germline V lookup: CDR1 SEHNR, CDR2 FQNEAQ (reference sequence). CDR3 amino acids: CASSVRASGANVLTF. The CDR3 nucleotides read TGTGCCAGCAGCGTCAGGGCTTCTGGGGCCAACGTCCTGACTTTC.

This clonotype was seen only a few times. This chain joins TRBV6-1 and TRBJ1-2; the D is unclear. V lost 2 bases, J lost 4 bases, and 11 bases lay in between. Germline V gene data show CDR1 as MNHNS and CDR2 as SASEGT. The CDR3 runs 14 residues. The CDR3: CASSESRPFYGYTF. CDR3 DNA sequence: TGTGCCAGCAGTGAAAGTCGGCCTTTCTATGGCTACACCTTC.